These 10 T cell receptor beta chains were sequenced from one sample in a study of T cells in localized non-small cell lung cancer. Some clones are missing from TCRdb's copy, which holds only in-frame ones; the method was immunoSEQ multiplex PCR. The sample yields some 37,000 clones, around 87% seen once. This specimen was peripheral blood, taken before any cancer treatment. The origin of the receptors is a man aged 18-55 years with stage I lung adenocarcinoma.

Only one count was recorded for this clone. The rearrangement joins TRBV6-1 to TRBJ2-7; 8 bases map to TRBD2. V lost 10 bases and J lost 0; bases outside the gene matches: 8. This CDR3 comprises 14 residues. Germline V CDR1 and CDR2: MNHNS, SASEGT. DNA of the CDR3: TGTGCCACAAAGCCCGGGACTAGCTCCTACGAGCAGTACTTC. Translation gives CATKPGTSSYEQYF.

The gene calls are TRBV5-1 and TRBJ2-3; possible D gene TRBD2, 6 bases. Germline V gene sequence: CDR1 SGHRS, CDR2 YFSETQ. Trimming pared 0 bases from V and 4 bases from J, leaving 12 bases between. The CDR3 loop spans 15 amino acids. The CDR3 region has the DNA TGCGCCAGCAGCTTGGCCGTCGGGAGCCCAGATACGCAGTATTTT. Translated, it gives CASSLAVGSPDTQYF.

In its sample, this clone was seen once. This chain uses TRBV9 with TRBJ2-5; possibly TRBD2 for D (6 bases). Germline-derived CDR1 and CDR2 are SGDLS and YYNGEE. V was clipped by 3 bases and J by 5 bases, with 17 bases between them. The CDR3 contains 15 residues. Here the CDR3 DNA reads TGTGCCAGCAGCGGAGCGGGTCCTTGGGGGGAGACCCAGTACTTC. Translating gives CASSGAGPWGETQYF.

V and J are TRBV6-6 and TRBJ1-1; TRBD1 aligns across 11 bases. The CDR3 is 15 amino acids. The V segment lost 4 bases and the J segment 5 bases; nucleotides outside the gene matches: 6. Looked up from germline, CDR1 is MNHNY and CDR2 is SVGAGI (reference sequence). CDR3 in amino acids: CASSSPGQGGTEAFF. Written as DNA, the CDR3 is TGTGCCAGCAGTTCCCCGGGACAGGGGGGAACTGAAGCTTTCTTT.

This clone was seen more than once but under ten times. The chain recombines TRBV9 with TRBJ1-1, with D tentatively TRBD1 (5 bases). With 4 bases removed from V and 3 bases from J, the gap between germline ends came to 10 bases. The length of the CDR3 is 13 residues. Germline V gene sequence: CDR1 SGDLS, CDR2 YYNGEE. CDR3 region: CASSWDLDTEAFF. DNA for the CDR3: TGTGCCAGCAGCTGGGACCTCGACACTGAAGCTTTCTTT. The full variable domain, its missing parts supplied by reference TRBV9 and TRBJ1-1, is DSGVTQTPKHLITATGQRVTLRCSPRSGDLSVYWYQQSLDQGLQFLIQYYNGEERAKGNILERFSAQQFPDLHSELNLSSLELGDSALYFCASSWDLDTEAFFGQGTRLTVV.

This rearrangement joins TRBV4-1 to TRBJ1-2; D gene uncertain. The germline CDR1 and CDR2 sequences are MGHRA and YSYEKL. The CDR3 extends over 15 amino acids. Deletions cut 4 bases from V and 4 bases from J, with 16 bases between. The CDR3 DNA sequence: TGCGCCAGCAGCCTTGACCAAGAACTGTTCTATGGCTACACCTTC. The encoded protein is CASSLDQELFYGYTF.

The chain links TRBV4-3 to TRBJ2-7; 15 nucleotides agree with TRBD2. The CDR3 covers 15 residues. With V trimmed by 1 base and J by 6 bases, 1 base remained unmatched. In germline, CDR1 is LGHNA, CDR2 YSLEER. The CDR3 coding sequence is TGCGCCAGCAGCCAAGCGGGACTAGCGGGAGGCGAGCAGTACTTC. Its translation is CASSQAGLAGGEQYF.

The rearrangement uses TRBV5-5 and TRBJ1-2, with D unresolved. Germline V lookup: CDR1 SGHKS, CDR2 YYEKEE (reference sequence). The V end lost 0 bases, the J end lost 7 bases, and 13 bases lay between the germline ends. The CDR3 is 14 amino acids. The CDR3 protein is CASSLDVGSGGYTF. The CDR3 DNA follows: TGTGCCAGCAGCTTGGATGTCGGGTCGGGTGGCTACACCTTC.

This clone was picked up a small number of times. The CDR3 region has the DNA TGTGCCAGCAGTTACTCGAGGGTATTCATGAACACTGAAGCTTTCTTT. Its protein product is CASSYSRVFMNTEAFF. The J gene is TRBJ1-1, the V gene TRBV6-5; D is ambiguous. The germline CDR1 and CDR2 sequences are MNHEY and SVGAGI. This CDR3 is 16 amino acids long. The V and J ends lost 0 bases and 0 bases respectively, with 11 bases between them.

The gene calls are TRBV11-2 and TRBJ2-5, with TRBD2 matching over 9 bases. V was pared by 0 bases and J by 5 bases, with 7 bases of the junction left unmatched. Germline assignment: CDR1 SGHAT and CDR2 FQNNGV. The length of the CDR3 is 16 residues. The CDR3 sequence is CASSLERGGVWETQYF. CDR3 nucleotides: TGTGCCAGCAGCTTAGAGCGGGGGGGAGTTTGGGAGACCCAGTACTTC.